This TCR delta chain was found in a study of γδ T cells in repeated Plasmodium falciparum infection. Vgamma9/Vdelta2+ and Vdelta2-negative gammadelta T cells were flow-sorted from PBMC for bulk sequencing. This CDR3 spans 25 amino acids. From germline, CDR1 is TSWWSYY and CDR2 QGS. V lost 0 bases to trimming and J lost 0 bases; unmatched junction nucleotides: 29. TCRdb reran clone calling via CATT on the multiplex PCR reads. There are approximately 53,000 delta-chain clones in the sample; over 1.5% occur only once, and over 12% lies in the top ten. Concerning this clone itself: This DNA translates differently at residue 13 from the TCRdb protein, which is that of a much larger clone; a read error is likely, and the protein shown is the DNA's own translation.

V and J are TRDV1 and TRDJ1, with 9 bases lining up with TRDD3. Sequencing was done on a sample of gamma-delta T cells from blood. This TCR was sampled from a pool of human donors (malaria-infected and uninfected, not separated). The CDR3 coding sequence is TGTGCTCTTGGGGAACTATCCCCAACGCCTTTTTACTTGGGGATACGAGTACCTTACACCGATAAACTCATCTTT. Its translation: CALGELSPTPFYLGIRVPYTDKLIF.